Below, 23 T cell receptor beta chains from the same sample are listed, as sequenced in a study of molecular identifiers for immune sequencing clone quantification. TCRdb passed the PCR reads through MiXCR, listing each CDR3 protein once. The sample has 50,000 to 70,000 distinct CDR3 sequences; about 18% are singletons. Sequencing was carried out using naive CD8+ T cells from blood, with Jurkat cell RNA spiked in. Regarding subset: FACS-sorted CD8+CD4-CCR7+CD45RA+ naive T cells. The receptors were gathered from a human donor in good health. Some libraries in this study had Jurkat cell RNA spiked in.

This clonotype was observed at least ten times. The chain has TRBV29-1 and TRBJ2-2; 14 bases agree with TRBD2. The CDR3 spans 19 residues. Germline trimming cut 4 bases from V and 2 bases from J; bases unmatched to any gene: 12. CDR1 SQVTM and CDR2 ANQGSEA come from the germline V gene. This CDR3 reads CSVGPGLAGERINTGELFF. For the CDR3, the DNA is TGCAGCGTTGGGCCGGGACTAGCGGGAGAACGGATAAACACCGGGGAGCTGTTTTTT.

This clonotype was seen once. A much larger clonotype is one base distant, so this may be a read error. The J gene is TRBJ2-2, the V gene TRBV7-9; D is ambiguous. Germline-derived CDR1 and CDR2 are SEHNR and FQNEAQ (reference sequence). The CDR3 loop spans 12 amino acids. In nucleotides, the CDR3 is TGTGCCAGCGGCTTAGCCACCGGGGAGCTGTTTTTT. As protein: CASGLATGELFF.

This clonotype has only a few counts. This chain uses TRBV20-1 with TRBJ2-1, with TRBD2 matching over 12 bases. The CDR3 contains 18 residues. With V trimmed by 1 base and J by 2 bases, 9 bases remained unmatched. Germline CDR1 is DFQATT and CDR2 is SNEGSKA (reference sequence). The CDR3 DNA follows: TGCAGTGCTAGAGTTGTGACTAGCGGGAGTTTTCCCTACAATGAGCAGTTCTTC. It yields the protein CSARVVTSGSFPYNEQFF.

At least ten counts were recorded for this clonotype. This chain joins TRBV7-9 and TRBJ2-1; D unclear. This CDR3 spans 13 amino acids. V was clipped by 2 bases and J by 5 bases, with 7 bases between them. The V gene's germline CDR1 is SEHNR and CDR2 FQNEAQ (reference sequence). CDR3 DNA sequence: TGTGCCAGCAGCTTATCCCTGGACAATGAGCAGTTCTTC. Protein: CASSLSLDNEQFF.

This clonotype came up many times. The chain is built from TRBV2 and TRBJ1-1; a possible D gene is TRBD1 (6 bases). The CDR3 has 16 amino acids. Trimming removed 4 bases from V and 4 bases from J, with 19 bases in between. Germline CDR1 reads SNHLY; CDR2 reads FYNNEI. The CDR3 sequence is CASSALYNTGSTEAFF. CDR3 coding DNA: TGTGCCAGCAGTGCGCTATATAATACAGGGAGCACTGAAGCTTTCTTT.

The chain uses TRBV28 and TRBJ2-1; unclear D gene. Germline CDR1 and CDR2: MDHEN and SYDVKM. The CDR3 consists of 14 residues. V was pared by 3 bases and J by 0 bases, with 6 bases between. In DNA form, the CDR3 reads TGTGCCAGCAGTTTGGACCGCTCCTACAATGAGCAGTTCTTC. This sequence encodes CASSLDRSYNEQFF.

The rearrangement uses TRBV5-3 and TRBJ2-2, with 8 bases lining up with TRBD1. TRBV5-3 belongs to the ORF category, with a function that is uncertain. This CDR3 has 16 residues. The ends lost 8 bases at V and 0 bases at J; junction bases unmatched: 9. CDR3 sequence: CASTPPDRANTGELFF. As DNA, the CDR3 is TGTGCCAGCACCCCACCGGACAGGGCGAACACCGGGGAGCTGTTTTTT.

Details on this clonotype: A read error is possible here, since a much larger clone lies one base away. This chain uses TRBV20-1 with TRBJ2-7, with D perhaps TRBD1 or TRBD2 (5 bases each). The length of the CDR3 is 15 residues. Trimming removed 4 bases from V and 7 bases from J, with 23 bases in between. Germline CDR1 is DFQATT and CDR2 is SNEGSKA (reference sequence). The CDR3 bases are TGCAGTGCTATACCATACGGGACGGACTCTCGTGAGCAGTACTTC. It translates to CSAIPYGTDSREQYF.

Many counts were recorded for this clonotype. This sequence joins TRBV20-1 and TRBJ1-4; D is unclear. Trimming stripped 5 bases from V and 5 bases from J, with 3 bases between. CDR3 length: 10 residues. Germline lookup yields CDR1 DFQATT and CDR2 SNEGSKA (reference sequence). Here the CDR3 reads CSAWNEKLFF. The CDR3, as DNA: TGCAGTGCTTGGAATGAAAAACTGTTTTTT.

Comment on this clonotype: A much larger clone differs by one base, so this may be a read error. The DNA of the CDR3 is TGTGCCAGCAGGAAGGACTGGGGTGCCTACGAGCAGTACTTC. Translation gives CASRKDWGAYEQYF. The chain combines TRBV27 with TRBJ2-7; TRBD2 is a possible D gene (5 bases). The CDR3 consists of 14 residues. Trimming cost V 6 bases and J 2 bases, with 14 bases left between them. The V gene's germline CDR1 is MNHEY and CDR2 SMNVEV (reference sequence).

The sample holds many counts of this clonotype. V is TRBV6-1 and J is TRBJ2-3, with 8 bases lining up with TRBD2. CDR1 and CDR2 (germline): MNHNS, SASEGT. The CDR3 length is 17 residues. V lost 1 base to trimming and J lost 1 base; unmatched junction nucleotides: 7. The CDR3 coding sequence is TGTGCCAGCAGTGAAGACTTTTGGCGGGAGGGCACAGATACGCAGTATTTT. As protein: CASSEDFWREGTDTQYF.

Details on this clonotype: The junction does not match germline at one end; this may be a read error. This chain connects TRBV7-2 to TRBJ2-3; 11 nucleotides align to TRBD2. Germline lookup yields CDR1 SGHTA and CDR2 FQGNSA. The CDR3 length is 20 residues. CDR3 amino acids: CTSSLGGLAGLTYDSDTQYF. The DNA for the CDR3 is TGTACTAGCAGCTTAGGAGGACTAGCGGGCCTAACTTATGACTCAGATACGCAGTATTTT.

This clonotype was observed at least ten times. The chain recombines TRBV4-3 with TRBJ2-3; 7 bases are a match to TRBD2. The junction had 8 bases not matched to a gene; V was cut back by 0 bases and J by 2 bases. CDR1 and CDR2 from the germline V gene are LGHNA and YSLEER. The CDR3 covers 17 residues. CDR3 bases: TGCGCCAGCAGCCAAGAGCTTCTAGCGGAGGACACAGATACGCAGTATTTT. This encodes CASSQELLAEDTDTQYF.

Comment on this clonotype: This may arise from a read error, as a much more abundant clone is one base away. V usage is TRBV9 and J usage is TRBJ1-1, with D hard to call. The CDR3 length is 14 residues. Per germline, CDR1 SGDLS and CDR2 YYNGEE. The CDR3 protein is CARSPRLWNTEAFF. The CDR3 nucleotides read TGTGCCCGCAGCCCCAGACTCTGGAACACTGAAGCTTTCTTT.

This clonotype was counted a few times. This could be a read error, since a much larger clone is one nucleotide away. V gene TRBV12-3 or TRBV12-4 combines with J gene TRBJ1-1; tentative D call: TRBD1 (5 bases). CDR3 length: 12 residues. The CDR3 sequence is CASTPGTTGAFF. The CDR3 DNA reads TGTGCCAGTACCCCCGGGACGACTGGAGCTTTCTTT.

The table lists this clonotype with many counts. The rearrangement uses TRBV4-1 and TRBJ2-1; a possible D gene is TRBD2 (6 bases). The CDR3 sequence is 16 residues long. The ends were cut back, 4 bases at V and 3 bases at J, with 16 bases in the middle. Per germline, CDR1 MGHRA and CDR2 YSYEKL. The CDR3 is CASSRGLASIYNEQFF. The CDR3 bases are TGCGCCAGCAGCCGGGGACTTGCTAGCATCTACAATGAGCAGTTCTTC.

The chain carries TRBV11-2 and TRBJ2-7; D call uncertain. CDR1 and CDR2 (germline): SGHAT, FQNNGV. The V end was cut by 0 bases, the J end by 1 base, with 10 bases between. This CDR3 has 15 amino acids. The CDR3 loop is CASSLEAGRSYEQYF. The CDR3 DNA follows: TGTGCCAGCAGCTTAGAGGCTGGCAGATCCTACGAGCAGTACTTC.

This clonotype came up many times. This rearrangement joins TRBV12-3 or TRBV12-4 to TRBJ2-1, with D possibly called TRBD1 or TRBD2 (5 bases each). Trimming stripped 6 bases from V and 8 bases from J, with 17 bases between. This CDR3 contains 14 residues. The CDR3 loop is CASRPTGAYDEQFF. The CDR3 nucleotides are TGTGCCAGCAGGCCGACCGGGGCATACGATGAGCAGTTCTTC.

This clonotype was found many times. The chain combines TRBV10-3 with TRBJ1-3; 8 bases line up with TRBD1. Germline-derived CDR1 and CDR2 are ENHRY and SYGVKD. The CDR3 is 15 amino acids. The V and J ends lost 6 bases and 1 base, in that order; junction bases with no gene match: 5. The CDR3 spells CAIRGTGISGNTIYF. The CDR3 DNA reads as TGTGCCATCAGGGGGACAGGAATATCTGGAAACACCATATATTTT.

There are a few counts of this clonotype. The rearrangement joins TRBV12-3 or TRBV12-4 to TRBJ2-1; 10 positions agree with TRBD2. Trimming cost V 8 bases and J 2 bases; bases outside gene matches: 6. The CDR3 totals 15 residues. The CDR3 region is CASLESGRAYNEQFF. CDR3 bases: TGTGCCAGCCTCGAGAGCGGGAGGGCCTACAATGAGCAGTTCTTC.

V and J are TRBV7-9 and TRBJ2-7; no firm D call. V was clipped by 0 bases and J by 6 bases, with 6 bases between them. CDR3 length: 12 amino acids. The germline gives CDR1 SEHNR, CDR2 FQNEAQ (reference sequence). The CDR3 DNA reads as TGTGCCAGCAGCTTAGCGTTAACCGAGCAGTACTTC. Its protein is CASSLALTEQYF.

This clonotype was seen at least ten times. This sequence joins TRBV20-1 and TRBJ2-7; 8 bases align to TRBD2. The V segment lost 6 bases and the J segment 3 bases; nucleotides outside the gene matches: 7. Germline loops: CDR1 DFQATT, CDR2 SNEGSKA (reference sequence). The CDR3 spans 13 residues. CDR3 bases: TGCAGTGCCAGAAGCGGGAGTAGCTACGAGCAGTACTTC. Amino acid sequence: CSARSGSSYEQYF.

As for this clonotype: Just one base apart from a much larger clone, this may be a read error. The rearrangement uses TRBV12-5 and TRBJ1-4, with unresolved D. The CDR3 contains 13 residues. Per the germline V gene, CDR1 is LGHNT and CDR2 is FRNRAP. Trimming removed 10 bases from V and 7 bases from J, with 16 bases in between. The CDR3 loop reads CATRPQEGEKLFF. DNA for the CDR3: TGTGCTACCAGGCCCCAGGAGGGTGAAAAACTGTTTTTT. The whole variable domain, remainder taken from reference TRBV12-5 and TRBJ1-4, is DARVTQTPRHKVTEMGQEVTMRCQPILGHNTVFWYRQTMMQGLELLAYFRNRAPLDDSGMPKDRFSAEMPDATLATLKIQPSEPRDSAVYFCATRPQEGEKLFFGSGTQLSVL.